One sample yielded the 26 T cell receptor beta chains listed below, sequenced in a study of T cell repertoires in cytomegalovirus infection. TCRdb independently ran MiXCR on the reads; one entry per CDR3 protein. The sample contains under 300,000 distinct CDR3 sequences, about 15% of which appear only once. Sequencing was done on a sample of CD8+ T cells from PBMCs. The receptors derive from a human donor in good health (CMV status not recorded). Some clones in this sample may be carry-over from other donors' samples.

This sequence joins TRBV20-1 and TRBJ2-5; 10 positions agree with TRBD1. After removal of 2 bases from V and 3 bases from J, the junction contained 3 bases not matched to a gene. Germline V gives CDR1 DFQATT, CDR2 SNEGSKA (reference sequence). The CDR3 runs to 14 residues. The DNA of the CDR3 is TGCAGTGCTAGACTCGGGACAGGGGAAGAGACCCAGTACTTC. Translation gives CSARLGTGEETQYF.

V and J are TRBV5-4 and TRBJ1-4, with 7 nucleotides matching TRBD1. The CDR3 consists of 15 residues. V was pared by 3 bases and J by 8 bases, with 10 bases of the junction left unmatched. Germline loops: CDR1 SGHNT, CDR2 YYREEE (reference sequence). CDR3 sequence (DNA): TGTGCCAGCAGCTACCCAGGGGGGAAATTGGAAAAACTGTTTTTT. Translated, it gives CASSYPGGKLEKLFF.

A few counts support this clonotype. The CDR3 sequence: CASSRQENRDTAEQYF. The DNA of the CDR3 is TGCGCCAGCAGCCGGCAAGAAAACCGGGACACTGCAGAGCAGTACTTC. The rearrangement uses TRBV4-1 and TRBJ2-7, with D possibly being TRBD1 (6 bases). The CDR3 length is 16 residues. Trimming took 4 bases from V and 7 from J, leaving 23 bases between them. CDR1 MGHRA and CDR2 YSYEKL come from the germline V gene.

This clonotype has ten or more counts. The chain carries TRBV28 and TRBJ2-1; possibly TRBD2 for D (6 bases). V lost 6 bases to trimming and J lost 5 bases, with 14 bases between them. Germline CDR1 reads MDHEN; CDR2 reads SYDVKM. The CDR3 length is 14 residues. The CDR3 region is CASSPVGEDNEQFF. In DNA, the CDR3 is TGTGCCAGCAGCCCAGTCGGGGAGGACAATGAGCAGTTCTTC.

The rearrangement uses TRBV6-2 or TRBV6-3 and TRBJ2-2; 12 bases align to TRBD1. Germline CDR1 MNHEY, CDR2 SVGEGT. This CDR3 is built from 20 residues. With 4 bases clipped from V and 4 bases from J, the junction kept 16 bases outside the gene matches. This CDR3 is CASSLLGTGGSSSGTGELFF. DNA of the CDR3: TGTGCCAGCAGTTTGCTCGGGACAGGGGGCTCCTCTTCGGGCACCGGGGAGCTGTTTTTT.

Notes on this clonotype: A single base separates this from a much larger clone, so it may be a read error. The chain employs TRBV7-4 and TRBJ1-2, with TRBD1 identical over 7 bases. In germline, CDR1 is SGHVT, CDR2 SQSDAQ. The length of the CDR3 is 14 residues. The CDR3 loop is CASSPGTDNYCYTF. The DNA for the CDR3 is TGTGCCAGCAGCCCCGGGACAGATAACTATTGCTACACCTTC. The full variable domain, in which reference TRBV7-4 and TRBJ1-2 provide the parts outside the CDR3, is GAGVSQSPRYKVAKRGRDVALRCDSISGHVTLYWYRQTLGQGSEVLTYSQSDAQRDKSGRPSGRFSAERPERSVSTLKIQRTEQGDSAVYLCASSPGTDNYCYTFGSGTRLTVV.

The CDR3: CASSEGMDLEAFF. The CDR3 nucleotides are TGTGCCAGCAGTGAAGGCATGGATCTTGAAGCTTTCTTT. This rearrangement joins TRBV6-1 to TRBJ1-1; D not resolved. This CDR3 comprises 13 residues. Germline V gene lookup returns CDR1 MNHNS and CDR2 SASEGT. V was pared by 1 base and J by 7 bases, with 10 bases between.

J is TRBJ2-1 and V is TRBV4-1; D is perhaps TRBD2 (6 bases). V shed 0 bases and J shed 0 bases, with 12 bases lying between them. Germline V gene sequence: CDR1 MGHRA, CDR2 YSYEKL. The CDR3 contains 17 residues. Written as DNA, the CDR3 is TGCGCCAGCAGCCAAGAAGGCCTGGAGGGCTCCTACAATGAGCAGTTCTTC. Translation: CASSQEGLEGSYNEQFF.

This clonotype was observed at least ten times. The chain couples TRBV7-2 to TRBJ1-2; TRBD1 matches 7 bases. In germline, CDR1 is SGHTA, CDR2 FQGNSA. Trimming removed 2 bases from V and 4 bases from J; junction bases left unmatched: 4. The CDR3 has 14 amino acids. The CDR3, as DNA: TGTGCCAGCAGCTTACCGGGACAGTTCTATGGCTACACCTTC. This sequence encodes CASSLPGQFYGYTF. The variable domain in full, completed from reference TRBV7-2 and TRBJ1-2, reads GAGVSQSPSNKVTEKGKDVELRCDPISGHTALYWYRQSLGQGLEFLIYFQGNSAPDKSGLPSDRFSAERTGGSVSTLTIQRTQQEDSAVYLCASSLPGQFYGYTFGSGTRLTVV.

CDR3 sequence reads: CASSQDRVRALQSGYTF. DNA of the CDR3: TGCGCCAGCAGCCAAGATCGGGTCAGGGCCCTACAATCTGGCTACACCTTC. V is TRBV4-3 and J is TRBJ1-2; a weak D match, TRBD1 (5 bases). Trimming removed 0 bases from V and 7 bases from J, with 21 bases in between. The length of the CDR3 is 17 residues. Per the germline V gene, CDR1 is LGHNA and CDR2 is YSLEER.

This clonotype was observed a few times. This sequence joins TRBV14 and TRBJ1-6; D perhaps matches TRBD1 (6 bases). Trimming took off 5 bases at V and 3 bases at J, with 17 bases between the two ends. In germline, CDR1 is SGHDN, CDR2 FVKESK. The CDR3 covers 17 residues. The CDR3 DNA reads as TGTGCCAGCAGCGCGACACGGGGGGGCGGCTATAATTCACCCCTCCACTTT. As protein: CASSATRGGGYNSPLHF.

The V and J genes are TRBV6-2 or TRBV6-3 and TRBJ1-1; D is undetermined. V lost 2 bases and J lost 2, with 9 bases in between. The CDR3 is 14 amino acids. Germline V gene data show CDR1 as MNHEY and CDR2 as SVGEGT. CDR3 DNA sequence: TGTGCCAGCAGTTACGTGGCCTACAACACTGAAGCTTTCTTT. Translation: CASSYVAYNTEAFF.

In this sample, this clonotype turned up a few times. The chain employs TRBV27 and TRBJ2-7; unclear D gene. The germline V gene encodes CDR1 MNHEY and CDR2 SMNVEV (reference sequence). The V and J ends lost 2 bases and 3 bases respectively, with 8 bases between them. The CDR3 runs 13 residues. CDR3 DNA sequence: TGTGCCAGCAGTTTAGGTGAGGACTACGAGCAGTACTTC. Amino acid sequence: CASSLGEDYEQYF.

The CDR3 spells CASIVSTEAFF. DNA for the CDR3: TGTGCCAGTATCGTCAGCACTGAAGCTTTCTTT. The chain joins TRBV19 to TRBJ1-1; D remains ambiguous. The length of the CDR3 is 11 residues. Trimming removed 7 bases from V and 4 bases from J, with 7 bases in between. Germline CDR1 LNHDA, CDR2 SQIVND (reference sequence).

This clonotype has ten or more counts. The V call is TRBV29-1, the J call TRBJ2-7; D not resolved. Trimming removed 4 bases at V and 2 bases at J, with 21 bases between. This CDR3 contains 16 residues. Germline CDR1 SQVTM, CDR2 ANQGSEA. The chain's CDR3 is CSVVHLRPDQTYEQYF. The CDR3 nucleotides read TGCAGCGTTGTTCATCTTCGTCCGGACCAGACCTACGAGCAGTACTTC.

A few counts support this clonotype. The V and J genes are TRBV19 and TRBJ1-5; D possibly corresponds to TRBD1 (5 bases). V gave up 7 bases and J gave up 6 bases, with 13 bases separating them. The CDR3 loop spans 13 amino acids. Germline CDR1 is LNHDA and CDR2 is SQIVND (reference sequence). In nucleotides, the CDR3 is TGTGCCAGTAATCCGGGGGGGGGTCAGCCCCAGCATTTT. Translation gives CASNPGGGQPQHF.

This clonotype was counted between two and nine times. The chain couples TRBV6-6 to TRBJ2-5; D gene uncertain. Trimming removed 2 bases at V and 4 bases at J, with 14 bases between. The CDR3 length is 15 residues. CDR1 is MNHNY, CDR2 SVGAGI, per germline (reference sequence). The CDR3 DNA reads TGTGCCAGCAGTTACACAAGCTCCTCCCGAGAGACCCAGTACTTC. It is translated as CASSYTSSSRETQYF.

This clonotype was detected a few times. The J gene is TRBJ2-7, the V gene TRBV5-1; a weak D match, TRBD1 (6 bases). CDR1 SGHRS and CDR2 YFSETQ come from the germline V gene. V dropped 6 bases and J dropped 0 bases, with 13 bases sitting between them. The CDR3 contains 14 residues. CDR3 nucleotide sequence: TGCGCCAGCACCGAGGGGGACCACTCCTACGAGCAGTACTTC. This gives the protein CASTEGDHSYEQYF. Drawing the rest from reference TRBV5-1 and TRBJ2-7, the complete variable domain is KAGVTQTPRYLIKTRGQQVTLSCSPISGHRSVSWYQQTPGQGLQFLFEYFSETQRNKGNFPGRFSGRQFSNSRSEMNVSTLELGDSALYLCASTEGDHSYEQYFGPGTRLTVT.

This clonotype showed up many times. The rearrangement joins TRBV2 to TRBJ1-1; D remains ambiguous. The CDR3 spans 17 residues. The V gene lost 0 bases and the J gene lost 4 bases, with 18 bases spanning the gap. Germline V CDR1 and CDR2: SNHLY, FYNNEI. Written as DNA, the CDR3 is TGTGCCAGCAGTGAAGCCCCCCGACACTTGGGTGGCACTGAAGCTTTCTTT. Its translation is CASSEAPRHLGGTEAFF.

This clonotype was counted only a few times. The V and J genes are TRBV5-1 and TRBJ2-3, with TRBD1 identical over 9 bases. CDR1 is SGHRS and CDR2 is YFSETQ in the germline V gene. Trimming at V came to 4 bases and at J to 4 bases, leaving 4 bases not matched to a gene. The CDR3 runs to 14 residues. CDR3 in amino acids: CASSKGQGPDTQYF. The DNA for the CDR3 is TGCGCCAGCAGCAAAGGACAGGGGCCAGATACGCAGTATTTT.

This clonotype was detected a few times. The rearrangement uses TRBV7-9 and TRBJ1-1; D uncertain. The CDR3 has 14 residues. Germline V gene sequence: CDR1 SEHNR, CDR2 FQNEAQ (reference sequence). V gave up 4 bases and J gave up 4 bases, with 13 bases separating them. The CDR3 region has the DNA TGTGCCAGCAGCTCGGGAGGGTTGGTCACTGAAGCTTTCTTT. This encodes CASSSGGLVTEAFF.

This clonotype was counted between two and nine times. The chain is built from TRBV29-1 and TRBJ2-7, with D perhaps TRBD2 (6 bases). Germline values: CDR1 SQVTM, CDR2 ANQGSEA. The ends were cut back, 4 bases at V and 3 bases at J, with 10 bases in the middle. The CDR3 spans 12 residues. CDR3 bases: TGCAGCGTTGTTGCGGGAATCTACGAGCAGTACTTC. It specifies CSVVAGIYEQYF.

This clonotype was detected ten times or more. This chain links TRBV6-9 with TRBJ2-2; D possibly corresponds to TRBD1 (5 bases). V lost 10 bases, J lost 1 base, and 16 bases lay in between. This CDR3 is built from 15 residues. Germline V lookup: CDR1 MNHGY, CDR2 SVAAGI. The DNA for the CDR3 is TGTGCCAACACCGAACTCGGACAGAACACCGGGGAGCTGTTTTTT. As protein: CANTELGQNTGELFF.

The table lists this clonotype with many counts. This chain joins TRBV7-9 and TRBJ2-2, with D perhaps matching TRBD2 (5 bases). Trimming removed 5 bases from V and 4 bases from J, with 14 bases in between. CDR3 length equals 15 residues. Looked up from germline, CDR1 is SEHNR and CDR2 is FQNEAQ (reference sequence). CDR3 sequence: CASSPPNRGTGELFF. CDR3 nucleotide sequence: TGTGCCAGCAGCCCGCCGAATCGGGGCACCGGGGAGCTGTTTTTT.

The V and J genes are TRBV6-2 or TRBV6-3 and TRBJ1-1; D ambiguous. V lost 5 bases and J 6 bases, leaving 19 bases between the germline ends. Germline CDR1 and CDR2: MNHEY and SVGEGT. This CDR3 has 15 residues. The CDR3 is CASSPRVPTDAEAFF. The CDR3, as DNA: TGTGCCAGCAGTCCTCGGGTGCCCACGGACGCTGAAGCTTTCTTT.

There are a few counts of this clonotype. The chain links TRBV29-1 to TRBJ1-2; the match to TRBD1 covers 7 bases. There are 15 residues in the CDR3. Looked up from germline, CDR1 is SQVTM and CDR2 is ANQGSEA. The junction had 12 bases not matched to a gene; V was cut back by 6 bases and J by 2 bases. The CDR3 sequence: CSVGSTGRGNYGYTF. The CDR3 DNA reads as TGCAGCGTCGGCTCGACAGGGCGGGGCAACTATGGCTACACCTTC.